This T cell receptor (beta chain) was sequenced in a study of shared clonotypes between healthy human individuals. Germline-derived CDR1 and CDR2 are SGHDT and YYEEEE. This CDR3 contains 15 residues. Trimming shortened V by 4 bases and J by 3 bases, and 17 bases separated the two germline ends. Naive CD8 isolation took CD45RO-negative cells positively selected for CCR7 and excluded terminally differentiated effector memory CD45RA+ cells. Sequencing was performed with immunoSEQ multiplex PCR; in TCRdb, only in-frame clones are kept and a portion is missing. This table has about 580,000 clones, roughly 98% appearing once. Concerning this clone: As yet, its antigen is unknown.

Study-level points and caveats: Sorted-subset sequencing was shown by rarefaction to be incomplete despite large depth. Four donors held 5% to 5.5% of naive CD4 clonotypes in common.

This clonotype was sampled from a man in his thirties or forties in good health. The sample taken for sequencing was naive CD8+ T cells sorted from blood. J is TRBJ2-7 and V is TRBV5-6, with a weak D call TRBD1 (5 bases). CDR3 sequence (DNA): TGTGCCAGCAGCGGAGTACAGGTGGCGGACTACGAGCAGTACTTC. This translates into CASSGVQVADYEQYF.